One TCR beta chain is described in this entry. The antigen is not known. This may be a read error, as it is one base from a much larger clone. This record comes from a study of blood T cells in healthy people across ages. Notes on the study in general: Unsorted PBMCs prevented conclusive naive versus antigen-experienced comparison.

The amount of total RNA extracted per sample was at least 5 micrograms. Together with a sample-barcoded 5' primer, a J-beta primer mix was included in a second PCR lasting about 6 to 11 cycles. Through a template-switch adaptor with 12 random nucleotides, each cDNA molecule received a tag. One entry per CDR3 protein results from TCRdb running MiXCR on the 5' RACE reads. Among 1.5 million to 2 million distinct CDR3 sequences listed, roughly 32% were seen once. The CDR3 consists of 14 residues. Germline CDR1 is MDHEN and CDR2 is SYDVKM. The sequence came from a woman aged 25-40 years in good health. The chain is built from TRBV28 and TRBJ1-2; maybe TRBD1 (5 bases). Sequenced material: blood. The CDR3 DNA reads as TGTACCAGCAGTTTATACACAGGAAACTATGGCTACACCTTC. Its protein product is CTSSLYTGNYGYTF.